The 32 T cell receptor beta chains presented below share a single source sample, sequenced in a study of PD-L1 blockade in urothelial cancer (dated by TCRdb to the late 2010s). In the paper's terms, the time point label means: peripheral blood 6 weeks after treatment start. The library was generated by the immunoSEQ multiplex PCR assay. This is the immuneACCESS table as TCRdb keeps it, with only in-frame sequences that have V and J called. A part of the clones is gone; compared with another copy, unresolved V genes explain less than half, and the rest is unexplained. A total of about 50,000 clones appear in this sample, more than 75% of them only once. The ten largest make up approximately 2.5% of the sample. Sequenced here: PBMCs, sampled around atezolizumab (anti-PD-L1) treatment. Source of these receptors: a man in his 60s with urothelial cancer.

The chain is built from TRBV11-2 and TRBJ1-1, with 8 bases identical to TRBD1. The CDR3 loop spans 16 amino acids. V gave up 5 bases and J gave up 0 bases; unmatched junction bases: 8. Germline CDR1 and CDR2: SGHAT and FQNNGV. The CDR3 DNA reads TGTGCCAGCAGCCTCTTGGGACAGGACATGAACACTGAAGCTTTCTTT. It is translated as CASSLLGQDMNTEAFF.

This clone was recorded once. V and J are TRBV2 and TRBJ2-1; TRBD2 aligns across 12 bases. J gave up 6 bases and V 6 bases, and 6 bases lay outside the gene matches. The germline CDR1 and CDR2 sequences are SNHLY and FYNNEI. The CDR3 consists of 15 residues. This chain's CDR3 is CASRSLAGGGNEQFF. Here the CDR3 DNA reads TGTGCCAGCAGATCACTAGCGGGGGGAGGCAATGAGCAGTTCTTC.

V gene TRBV28 combines with J gene TRBJ1-2; D gene unclear. CDR1 is MDHEN, CDR2 SYDVKM, per germline. The CDR3 runs to 12 residues. Trimming pared 4 bases from V and 2 bases from J, leaving 5 bases between. The CDR3 DNA sequence: TGTGCCAGCAGTTACAGAAACTATGGCTACACCTTC. Encoded protein: CASSYRNYGYTF.

The rearrangement links TRBV27 to TRBJ1-2; 7 bases fit TRBD1. V trimming: 10 bases; J trimming: 0 bases; junction bases outside the gene matches: 5. In germline, CDR1 is MNHEY, CDR2 SMNVEV (reference sequence). This CDR3 is built from 13 residues. CDR3 in DNA: TGTGCCAATCGACAGGGCTCTAACTATGGCTACACCTTC. Its protein product is CANRQGSNYGYTF.

J is TRBJ2-7 and V is TRBV18; D remains ambiguous. Germline CDR1 and CDR2: KGHSH and LQKENI. The V end was cut by 6 bases, the J end by 3 bases, with 12 bases between. The CDR3 length is 13 residues. CDR3 nucleotide sequence: TGTGCCAGCTCTAGCAGCTCATTCTACGAGCAGTACTTC. This gives the protein CASSSSSFYEQYF.

This chain connects TRBV28 to TRBJ2-7; D not certain. The germline V gene encodes CDR1 MDHEN and CDR2 SYDVKM. This CDR3 has 13 amino acids. Between the trimmed V and J ends, which lost 2 bases and 5 bases, there was a span of 10 bases. The CDR3 DNA reads TGTGCCAGCAGTTTAAGTTACAGAAACGAGCAGTACTTC. Translated: CASSLSYRNEQYF.

As concerns this clone: The junction departs from the called germline gene at one end, perhaps through a read error. V usage is TRBV14 and J usage is TRBJ2-5; D possibly corresponds to TRBD1 (5 bases). Germline V gene lookup returns CDR1 SGHDN and CDR2 FVKESK. This CDR3 spans 16 amino acids. CDR3 in DNA: TGTGCCAGCAGTCAAGGCTCAGGGTTAGTCCAAGAGACCCAGTACTTC. Protein sequence: CASSQGSGLVQETQYF.

V gene TRBV4-3 combines with J gene TRBJ2-7; D might be TRBD1 (7 bases). V was pared by 4 bases and J by 6 bases, with 19 bases between. The CDR3 extends over 15 amino acids. Per germline, CDR1 LGHNA and CDR2 YSLEER. The CDR3 sequence is CASSRPAGQRPEQYF. The DNA of the CDR3 is TGCGCCAGCAGCCGCCCTGCGGGACAGCGGCCCGAGCAGTACTTC.

The CDR3 DNA follows: TGTGCCAGCTCACCACGACCAGGGGGCGACGAGCAGTACTTC. Protein product: CASSPRPGGDEQYF. The chain joins TRBV18 to TRBJ2-7; 8 bases agree with TRBD1. With 1 base clipped from V and 5 bases from J, the junction kept 4 bases outside the gene matches. The CDR3 sequence is 14 residues long. Germline CDR1 KGHSH, CDR2 LQKENI. The whole variable domain, filled in from reference TRBV18 and TRBJ2-7, reads NAGVMQNPRHLVRRRGQEARLRCSPMKGHSHVYWYRQLPEEGLKFMVYLQKENIIDESGMPKERFSAEFPKEGPSILRIQQVVRGDSAAYFCASSPRPGGDEQYFGPGTRLTVT.

The rearrangement links TRBV6-1 to TRBJ2-7; 8 bases line up with TRBD2. The CDR3 consists of 14 residues. Per the germline V gene, CDR1 is MNHNS and CDR2 is SASEGT. The trim removed 3 bases at V and 4 bases at J, leaving 5 bases unmatched. The CDR3 DNA reads as TGTGCCAGCAGTGAGAGCGGGAGAGGTTACGAGCAGTACTTC. This sequence encodes CASSESGRGYEQYF.

This sequence joins TRBV29-1 and TRBJ2-2; 7 bases align to TRBD2. The CDR3 is 14 residues long. The junction had 5 bases not matched to a gene; V was cut back by 6 bases and J by 1 base. The V gene's germline CDR1 is SQVTM and CDR2 ANQGSEA. For the CDR3, the DNA is TGCAGCGTGGGGTGGGGGGGGAACACCGGGGAGCTGTTTTTT. Translating gives CSVGWGGNTGELFF.

The chain employs TRBV28 and TRBJ1-1, with no clear D. The CDR3 runs 13 residues. Germline CDR1 and CDR2: MDHEN and SYDVKM. V was pared by 7 bases and J by 1 base, with 10 bases between. This CDR3 reads CASKRAGNTEAFF. Written as DNA, the CDR3 is TGTGCCAGCAAGAGGGCTGGGAACACTGAAGCTTTCTTT.

This clone was recorded only once. This rearrangement joins TRBV5-1 to TRBJ2-5, with 11 bases identical to TRBD1. The V gene's germline CDR1 is SGHRS and CDR2 YFSETQ. V lost 6 bases, J lost 6 bases, and 13 bases stayed unmatched. CDR3 length equals 16 residues. Written as DNA, the CDR3 is TGCGCCAGCACCCCCCGGACAGGGGGCGCGCCCAAGACCCAGTACTTC. Protein sequence: CASTPRTGGAPKTQYF.

The rearrangement links TRBV6-5 to TRBJ2-7; maybe TRBD2 (6 bases). There are 16 residues in the CDR3. The V end lost 0 bases, the J end lost 2 bases, and 14 bases lay between the germline ends. CDR1 is MNHEY, CDR2 SVGAGI, per germline. CDR3 DNA: TGTGCCAGCAGTTACTCGACGACGGGGGTCACCTACGAGCAGTACTTC. Its translation: CASSYSTTGVTYEQYF.

This rearrangement joins TRBV19 to TRBJ1-3; TRBD1 aligns across 7 bases. The CDR3 contains 14 residues. The germline CDR1 and CDR2 sequences are LNHDA and SQIVND (reference sequence). Germline trimming cut 5 bases from V and 3 bases from J; bases unmatched to any gene: 4. CDR3 in amino acids: CASSLQGYGNTIYF. CDR3 nucleotides: TGTGCCAGTAGTCTACAGGGGTATGGAAACACCATATATTTT.

This CDR3 reads CASRAGLAYEQYF. In nucleotides, the CDR3 is TGTGCCAGCAGAGCGGGCCTAGCCTACGAGCAGTACTTC. The chain links TRBV6-1 to TRBJ2-7; possibly TRBD2 for D (6 bases). CDR3 size: 13 residues. Deletions cut 6 bases from V and 2 bases from J, with 11 bases between. Germline loops: CDR1 MNHNS, CDR2 SASEGT.

The chain is built from TRBV4-3 and TRBJ1-2; D might be TRBD1 (6 bases). Germline-derived CDR1 and CDR2 are LGHNA and YSLEER. Trimming took off 0 bases at V and 7 bases at J, with 15 bases between the two ends. The CDR3 is made up of 15 amino acids. In nucleotides, the CDR3 is TGCGCCAGCAGCCAAGAGAGAGGGGGAATATTTGGCTACACCTTC. Residues: CASSQERGGIFGYTF.

This CDR3 reads CASGGANTGELFF. DNA for the CDR3: TGCGCCAGCGGGGGGGCCAACACCGGGGAGCTGTTTTTT. This chain uses TRBV10-2 with TRBJ2-2; D might be TRBD2 (7 bases). Looked up from germline, CDR1 is WSHSY and CDR2 is SAAADI. V shed 8 bases and J shed 2 bases, with 9 bases lying between them. This CDR3 has 13 amino acids.

In its sample, this clone was seen a few times. The V gene is TRBV20-1, the J gene TRBJ1-1; tentatively, D is TRBD1 (6 bases). The germline V gene has CDR1 DFQATT and CDR2 SNEGSKA (reference sequence). The V gene lost 6 bases and the J gene lost 11 bases, with 16 bases spanning the gap. This CDR3 has 11 residues. The CDR3 sequence: CSALGGAEAFF. The CDR3, as DNA: TGCAGTGCCCTTGGGGGGGCGGAGGCTTTCTTT.

The chain uses TRBV5-1 and TRBJ2-1; TRBD2 matches at 11 bases. Germline V lookup: CDR1 SGHRS, CDR2 YFSETQ. The CDR3 spans 15 residues. V shed 4 bases, J shed 7 bases, and the junction held 7 bases outside the gene matches. In DNA, the CDR3 is TGCGCCAGCAGCCGAGATAGCGGGGGGGTAAATGAGCAGTTCTTC. It encodes CASSRDSGGVNEQFF.

This clone was detected once. This rearrangement joins TRBV19 to TRBJ2-5; 7 nucleotides line up with TRBD1. Germline V gene lookup returns CDR1 LNHDA and CDR2 SQIVND (reference sequence). The CDR3 contains 14 residues. Trimming removed 1 base from V and 1 base from J; junction bases left unmatched: 0. CDR3 nucleotides: TGTGCCAGTAGTATAGGGACAGGCCAAGAGACCCAGTACTTC. This codes for CASSIGTGQETQYF.

The chain employs TRBV28 and TRBJ2-7, with TRBD1 identical over 10 bases. This CDR3 is built from 15 residues. With V trimmed by 5 bases and J by 6 bases, 10 bases remained unmatched. Germline CDR1 and CDR2: MDHEN and SYDVKM. Here the CDR3 DNA reads TGTGCCAGCAGTAAACCCGGGACAGGGGCCCGCGAGCAGTACTTC. This translates into CASSKPGTGAREQYF.

This clone counts as medium-sized. The genes are TRBV5-1 and TRBJ1-2; D is perhaps TRBD1 (6 bases). The CDR3 sequence is 14 residues long. V lost 1 base to trimming and J lost 1 base, with 8 bases between them. CDR1 and CDR2 (germline): SGHRS, YFSETQ. CDR3 DNA sequence: TGCGCCAGCAGCTTGTCACAGGGTAACTATGGCTACACCTTC. Its translation is CASSLSQGNYGYTF. The variable domain in full, with the rest retrieved from reference TRBV5-1 and TRBJ1-2, is KAGVTQTPRYLIKTRGQQVTLSCSPISGHRSVSWYQQTPGQGLQFLFEYFSETQRNKGNFPGRFSGRQFSNSRSEMNVSTLELGDSALYLCASSLSQGNYGYTFGSGTRLTVV.

V usage is TRBV5-1 and J usage is TRBJ1-4; perhaps TRBD1 as D (6 bases). The CDR3 contains 14 residues. V shed 4 bases and J shed 8 bases, with 15 bases lying between them. Germline CDR1 reads SGHRS; CDR2 reads YFSETQ. In nucleotides, the CDR3 is TGCGCCAGCAGCGTCAGGGGTCAAGGAGAAAAACTGTTTTTT. It specifies CASSVRGQGEKLFF.

This chain joins TRBV28 and TRBJ1-1, with a tentative D call TRBD1 (5 bases). Germline CDR1 and CDR2: MDHEN and SYDVKM. The CDR3 runs 12 residues. The ends were cut back, 4 bases at V and 8 bases at J, with 11 bases in the middle. The CDR3 sequence is CASSSQVAEAFF. CDR3 nucleotides: TGTGCCAGCAGTTCACAGGTAGCCGAAGCTTTCTTT.

The rearrangement joins TRBV10-2 to TRBJ2-2; 12 positions agree with TRBD2. CDR1 WSHSY and CDR2 SAAADI come from the germline V gene. V lost 6 bases to trimming and J lost 5 bases; unmatched junction nucleotides: 4. The CDR3 length is 15 residues. The CDR3 loop is CASSRTSGGTGELFF. The CDR3 nucleotides are TGCGCCAGCAGCAGAACTAGCGGGGGGACCGGGGAGCTGTTTTTT.

The chain couples TRBV5-1 to TRBJ2-1; 12 nucleotides align to TRBD2. Germline V gene lookup returns CDR1 SGHRS and CDR2 YFSETQ. J lost 6 bases, V lost 0 bases, and 4 bases had no gene match. This CDR3 has 16 residues. Here the CDR3 DNA reads TGCGCCAGCAGCTTGGTTCTAGCGGGAGGGTCCAATGAGCAGTTCTTC. Translated: CASSLVLAGGSNEQFF.

CDR3 in DNA: TGTGCCAGCAGTGAAGAATACCGGGACACTGAAGCTTTCTTT. This encodes CASSEEYRDTEAFF. The gene calls are TRBV6-1 and TRBJ1-1; D remains unclear. V dropped 1 base and J dropped 3 bases, with 9 bases sitting between them. CDR1 and CDR2 from the germline V gene are MNHNS and SASEGT. The CDR3 is 14 amino acids.

The gene calls are TRBV6-5 and TRBJ2-5, with D tentatively TRBD2 (6 bases). The length of the CDR3 is 14 residues. The germline V and J ends were trimmed by 3 bases and 2 bases, with 10 bases remaining between them. Per germline, CDR1 MNHEY and CDR2 SVGAGI. CDR3 sequence reads: CASSYRDSQETQYF. The DNA for the CDR3 is TGTGCCAGCAGTTATCGGGACTCTCAAGAGACCCAGTACTTC.

J is TRBJ2-5 and V is TRBV7-2; 12 bases align to TRBD2. The CDR3 has 16 residues. The trim removed 1 base at V and 2 bases at J, leaving 2 bases unmatched. CDR1 SGHTA and CDR2 FQGNSA come from the germline V gene. The CDR3 DNA sequence: TGTGCCAGCAGCTTAGGCGGACTAGCGGGGCAAGAGACCCAGTACTTC. Protein: CASSLGGLAGQETQYF.

The V and J genes are TRBV29-1 and TRBJ2-2, with D maybe TRBD1 (6 bases). Germline CDR1 SQVTM, CDR2 ANQGSEA. V dropped 7 bases and J dropped 2 bases, with 14 bases sitting between them. The CDR3 is 14 residues long. CDR3 protein: CSASGVLNTGELFF. In DNA form, the CDR3 reads TGCAGCGCTTCAGGGGTTTTAAACACCGGGGAGCTGTTTTTT.

The chain combines TRBV27 with TRBJ2-3, with TRBD1 as a possible D gene (7 bases). Trimming stripped 8 bases from V and 4 bases from J, with 34 bases between. The CDR3 has 20 amino acids. Germline assignment: CDR1 MNHEY and CDR2 SMNVEV (reference sequence). The CDR3 loop is CASQGSRNQGGLGDSDTQYF. The CDR3 DNA reads TGTGCCAGCCAGGGGTCCCGAAACCAGGGGGGCCTGGGGGACTCAGATACGCAGTATTTT.